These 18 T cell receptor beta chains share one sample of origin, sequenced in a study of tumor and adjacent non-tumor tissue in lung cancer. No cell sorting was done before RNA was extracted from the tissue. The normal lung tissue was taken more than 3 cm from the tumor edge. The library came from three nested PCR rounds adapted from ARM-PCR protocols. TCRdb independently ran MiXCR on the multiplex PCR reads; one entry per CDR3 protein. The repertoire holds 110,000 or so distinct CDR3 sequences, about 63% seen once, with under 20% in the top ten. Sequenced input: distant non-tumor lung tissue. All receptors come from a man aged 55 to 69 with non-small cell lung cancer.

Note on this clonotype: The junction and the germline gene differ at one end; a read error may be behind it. The CDR3 bases are TGTGCCAACAGTTACGGCGACTCTGAGACCCAGTACTTC. Its translation: CANSYGDSETQYF. The J gene is TRBJ2-5, the V gene TRBV6-2 or TRBV6-3; D is unresolved. Germline V gives CDR1 MNHEY, CDR2 SVGEGT. This CDR3 has 13 amino acids.

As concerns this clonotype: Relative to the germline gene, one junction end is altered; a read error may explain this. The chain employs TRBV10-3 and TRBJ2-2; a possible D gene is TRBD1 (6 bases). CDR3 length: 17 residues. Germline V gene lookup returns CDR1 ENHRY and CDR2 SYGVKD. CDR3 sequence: CVISGVRTATNTGELFF. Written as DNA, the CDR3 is TGTGTCATCAGTGGGGTTCGGACAGCTACGAACACCGGGGAGCTGTTTTTT.

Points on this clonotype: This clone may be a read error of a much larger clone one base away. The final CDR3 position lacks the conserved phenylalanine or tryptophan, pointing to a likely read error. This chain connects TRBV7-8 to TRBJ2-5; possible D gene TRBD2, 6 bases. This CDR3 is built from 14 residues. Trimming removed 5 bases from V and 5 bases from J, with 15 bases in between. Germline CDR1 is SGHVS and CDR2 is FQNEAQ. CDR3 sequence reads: CASSASTSSETQYL. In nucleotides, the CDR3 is TGTGCCAGCAGCGCCAGTACTAGCAGTGAGACCCAGTACCTC.

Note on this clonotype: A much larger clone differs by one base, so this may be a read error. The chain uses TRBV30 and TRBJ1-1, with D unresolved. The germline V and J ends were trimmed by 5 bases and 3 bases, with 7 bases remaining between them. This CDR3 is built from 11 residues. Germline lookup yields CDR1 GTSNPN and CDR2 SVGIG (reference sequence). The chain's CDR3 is CAWGGDTEAFF. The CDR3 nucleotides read TGTGCCTGGGGTGGGGACACTGAAGCTTTCTTT.

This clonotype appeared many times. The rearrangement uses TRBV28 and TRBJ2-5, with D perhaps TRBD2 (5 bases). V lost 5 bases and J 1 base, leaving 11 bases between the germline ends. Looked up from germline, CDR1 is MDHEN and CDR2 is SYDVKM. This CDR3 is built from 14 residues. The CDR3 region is CASSMRVVQETQYF. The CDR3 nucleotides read TGTGCCAGCAGTATGAGGGTGGTCCAAGAGACCCAGTACTTC.

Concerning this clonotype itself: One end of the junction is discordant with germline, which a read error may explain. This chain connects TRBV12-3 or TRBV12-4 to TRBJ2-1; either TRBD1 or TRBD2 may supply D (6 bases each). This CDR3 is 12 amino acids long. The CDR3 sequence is CASSLMGGGQLF. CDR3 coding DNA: TGTGCCAGCAGTTTAATGGGGGGCGGCCAGCTCTTC.

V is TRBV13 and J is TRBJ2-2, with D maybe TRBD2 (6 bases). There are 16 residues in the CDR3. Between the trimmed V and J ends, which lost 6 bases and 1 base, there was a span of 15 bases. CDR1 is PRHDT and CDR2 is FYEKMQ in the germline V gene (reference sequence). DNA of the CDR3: TGTGCCAGCAGTCTTACGGCTAGCGAGAACACCGGGGAGCTGTTTTTT. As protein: CASSLTASENTGELFF.

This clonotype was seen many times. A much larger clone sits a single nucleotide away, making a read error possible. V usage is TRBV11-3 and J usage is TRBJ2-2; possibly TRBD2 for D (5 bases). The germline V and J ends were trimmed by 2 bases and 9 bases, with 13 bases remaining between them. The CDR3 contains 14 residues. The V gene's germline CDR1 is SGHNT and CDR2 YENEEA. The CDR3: CASSLRGKAWELFF. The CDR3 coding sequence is TGTGCCAGCAGCTTAAGAGGGAAGGCCTGGGAGCTGTTTTTT.

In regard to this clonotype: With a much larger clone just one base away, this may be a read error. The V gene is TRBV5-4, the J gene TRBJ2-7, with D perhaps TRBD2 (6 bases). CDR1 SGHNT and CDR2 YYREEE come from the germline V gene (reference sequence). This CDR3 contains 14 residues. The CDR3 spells CASSAAPSDYEQCF. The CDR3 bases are TGTGCCAGCAGTGCCGCTCCCTCGGACTACGAGCAGTGCTTC.

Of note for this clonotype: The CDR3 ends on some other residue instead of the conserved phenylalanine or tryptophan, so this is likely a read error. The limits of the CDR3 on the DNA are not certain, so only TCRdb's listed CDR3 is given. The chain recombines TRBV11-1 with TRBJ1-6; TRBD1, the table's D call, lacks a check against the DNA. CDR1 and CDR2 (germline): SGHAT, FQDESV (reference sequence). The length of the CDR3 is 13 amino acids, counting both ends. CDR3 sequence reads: CASSPDTLSPLNY.

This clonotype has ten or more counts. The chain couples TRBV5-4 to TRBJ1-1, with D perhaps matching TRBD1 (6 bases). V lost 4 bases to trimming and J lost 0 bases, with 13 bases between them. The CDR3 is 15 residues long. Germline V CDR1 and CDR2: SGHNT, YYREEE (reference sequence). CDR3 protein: CASSVGQLMNTEAFF. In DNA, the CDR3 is TGTGCCAGCAGCGTCGGACAGCTCATGAACACTGAAGCTTTCTTT. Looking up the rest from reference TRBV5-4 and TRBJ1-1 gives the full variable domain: ETGVTQSPTHLIKTRGQQVTLRCSSQSGHNTVSWYQQALGQGPQFIFQYYREEENGRGNFPPRFSGLQFPNYSSELNVNALELDDSALYLCASSVGQLMNTEAFFGQGTRLTVV.

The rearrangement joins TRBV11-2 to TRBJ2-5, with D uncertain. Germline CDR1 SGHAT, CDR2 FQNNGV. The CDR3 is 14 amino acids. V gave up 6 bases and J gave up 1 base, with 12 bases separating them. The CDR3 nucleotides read TGTGCCAGCAGACCCCCCAATCTCCAAGAGACCCAGTACTTC. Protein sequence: CASRPPNLQETQYF. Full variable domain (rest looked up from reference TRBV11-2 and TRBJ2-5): EAGVAQSPRYKIIEKRQSVAFWCNPISGHATLYWYQQILGQGPKLLIQFQNNGVVDDSQLPKDRFSAERLKGVDSTLKIQPAKLEDSAVYLCASRPPNLQETQYFGPGTRLLVL.

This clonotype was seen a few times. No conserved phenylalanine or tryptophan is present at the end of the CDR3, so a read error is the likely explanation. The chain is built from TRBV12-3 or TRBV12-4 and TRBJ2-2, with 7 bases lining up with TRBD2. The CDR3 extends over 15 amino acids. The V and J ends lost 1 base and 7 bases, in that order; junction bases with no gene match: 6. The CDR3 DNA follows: TGTGCCAGCAGTTTAGAGGCAGGGAGGGTCGGGGAGCTGTTTTCT. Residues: CASSLEAGRVGELFS.

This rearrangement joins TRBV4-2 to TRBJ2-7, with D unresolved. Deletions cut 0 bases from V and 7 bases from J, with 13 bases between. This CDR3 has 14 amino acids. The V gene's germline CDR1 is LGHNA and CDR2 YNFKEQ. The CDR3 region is CASSQDRLTGEQYF. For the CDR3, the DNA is TGTGCCAGCAGCCAAGATCGCTTAACTGGTGAGCAGTACTTC.

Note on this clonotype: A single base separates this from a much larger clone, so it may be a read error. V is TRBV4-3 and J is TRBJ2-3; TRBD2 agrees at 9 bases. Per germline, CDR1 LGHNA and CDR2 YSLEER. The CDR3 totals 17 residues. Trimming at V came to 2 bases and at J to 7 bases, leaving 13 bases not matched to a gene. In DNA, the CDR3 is TGCGCCAGCAGCCAATCGGGGTGGCTAGCGGGAACATATACGCAGTATTTT. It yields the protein CASSQSGWLAGTYTQYF.

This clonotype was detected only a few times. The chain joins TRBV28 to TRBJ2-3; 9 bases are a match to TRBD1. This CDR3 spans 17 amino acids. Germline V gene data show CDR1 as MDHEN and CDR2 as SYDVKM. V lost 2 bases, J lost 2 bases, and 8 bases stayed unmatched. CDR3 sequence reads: CASSLEQGAGNTDTQYF. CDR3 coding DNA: TGTGCCAGCAGTTTAGAACAGGGGGCAGGTAACACAGATACGCAGTATTTT.

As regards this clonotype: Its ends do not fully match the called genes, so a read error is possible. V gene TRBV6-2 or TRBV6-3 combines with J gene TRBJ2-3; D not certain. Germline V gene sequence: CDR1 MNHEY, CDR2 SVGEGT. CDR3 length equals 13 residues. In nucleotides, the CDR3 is TGTGCCAGTGGTCGGAGAACCACAGATACGCACTATTTT. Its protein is CASGRRTTDTHYF.

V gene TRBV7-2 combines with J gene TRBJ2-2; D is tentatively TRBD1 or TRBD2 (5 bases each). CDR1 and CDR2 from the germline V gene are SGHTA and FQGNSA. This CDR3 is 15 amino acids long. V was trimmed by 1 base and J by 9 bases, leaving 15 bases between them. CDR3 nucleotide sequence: TGTACCAGCAGCTTAGACGGCCTAAGGGACCGGGAGCTGTTTTTT. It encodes CTSSLDGLRDRELFF.